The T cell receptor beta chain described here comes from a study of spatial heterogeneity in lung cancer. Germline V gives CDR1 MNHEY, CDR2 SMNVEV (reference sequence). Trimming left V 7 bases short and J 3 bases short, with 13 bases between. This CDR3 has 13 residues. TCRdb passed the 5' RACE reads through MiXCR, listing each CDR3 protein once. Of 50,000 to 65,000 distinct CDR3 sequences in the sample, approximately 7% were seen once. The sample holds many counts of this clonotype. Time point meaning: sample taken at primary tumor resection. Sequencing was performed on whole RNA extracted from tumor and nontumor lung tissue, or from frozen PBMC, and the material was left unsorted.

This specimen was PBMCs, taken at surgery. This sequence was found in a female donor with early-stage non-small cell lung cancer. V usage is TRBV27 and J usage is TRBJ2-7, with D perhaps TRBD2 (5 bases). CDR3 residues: CASTPFGSYEQYF. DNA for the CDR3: TGTGCCAGCACCCCATTTGGGAGCTACGAGCAGTACTTC.